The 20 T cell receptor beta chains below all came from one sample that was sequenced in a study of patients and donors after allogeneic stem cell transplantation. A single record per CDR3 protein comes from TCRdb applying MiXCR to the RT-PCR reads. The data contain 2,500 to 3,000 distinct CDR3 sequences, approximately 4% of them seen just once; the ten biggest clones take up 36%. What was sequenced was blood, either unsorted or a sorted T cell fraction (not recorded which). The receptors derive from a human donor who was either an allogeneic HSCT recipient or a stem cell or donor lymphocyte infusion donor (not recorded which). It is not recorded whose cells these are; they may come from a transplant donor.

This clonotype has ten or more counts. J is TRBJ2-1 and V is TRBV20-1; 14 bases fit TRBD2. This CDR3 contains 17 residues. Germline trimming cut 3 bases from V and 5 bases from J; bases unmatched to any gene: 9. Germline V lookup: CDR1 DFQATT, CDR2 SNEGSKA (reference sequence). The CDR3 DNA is TGCAGTGCTAGGGGACTAGCGGGAGTAAGTAGGAACAATGAGCAGTTCTTC. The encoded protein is CSARGLAGVSRNNEQFF.

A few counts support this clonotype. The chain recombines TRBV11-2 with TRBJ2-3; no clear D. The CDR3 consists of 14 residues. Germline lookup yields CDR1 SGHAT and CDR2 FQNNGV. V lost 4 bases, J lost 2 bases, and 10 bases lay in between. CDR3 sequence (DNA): TGTGCCAGCAGCTGGGTAGGGAACACAGATACGCAGTATTTT. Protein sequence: CASSWVGNTDTQYF.

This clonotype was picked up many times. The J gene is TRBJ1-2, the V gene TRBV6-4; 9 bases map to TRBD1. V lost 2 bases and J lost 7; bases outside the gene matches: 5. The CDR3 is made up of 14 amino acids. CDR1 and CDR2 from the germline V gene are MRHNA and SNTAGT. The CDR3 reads CASSDTGTGIGYTF. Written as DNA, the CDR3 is TGTGCCAGCAGTGACACTGGGACAGGGATTGGCTACACCTTC.

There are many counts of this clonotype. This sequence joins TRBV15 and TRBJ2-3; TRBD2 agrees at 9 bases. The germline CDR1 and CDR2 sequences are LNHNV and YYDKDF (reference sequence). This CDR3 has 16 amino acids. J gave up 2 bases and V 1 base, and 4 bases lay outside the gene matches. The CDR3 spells CATSRGTSGFTDTQYF. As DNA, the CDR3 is TGTGCCACCAGCAGAGGAACTAGCGGGTTCACAGATACGCAGTATTTT. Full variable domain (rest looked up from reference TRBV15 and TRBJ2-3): DAMVIQNPRYQVTQFGKPVTLSCSQTLNHNVMYWYQQKSSQAPKLLFHYYDKDFNNEADTPDNFQSRRPNTSFCFLDIRSPGLGDTAMYLCATSRGTSGFTDTQYFGPGTRLTVL.

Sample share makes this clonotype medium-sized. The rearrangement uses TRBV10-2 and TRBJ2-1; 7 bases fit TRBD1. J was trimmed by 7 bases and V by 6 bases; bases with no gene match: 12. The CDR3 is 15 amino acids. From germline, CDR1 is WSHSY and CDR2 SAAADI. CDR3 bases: TGCGCCAGCAGGGTCCACCGACAGGGCACGAATGAGCAGTTCTTC. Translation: CASRVHRQGTNEQFF.

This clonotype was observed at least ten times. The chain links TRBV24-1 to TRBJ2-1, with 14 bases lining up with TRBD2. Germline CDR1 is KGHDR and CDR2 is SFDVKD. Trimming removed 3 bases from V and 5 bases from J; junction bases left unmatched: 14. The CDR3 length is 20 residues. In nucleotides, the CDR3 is TGTGCCACCAGTGATCCCCCGGGACTAGCGGGAGATGGGGTTAACAATGAGCAGTTCTTC. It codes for CATSDPPGLAGDGVNNEQFF.

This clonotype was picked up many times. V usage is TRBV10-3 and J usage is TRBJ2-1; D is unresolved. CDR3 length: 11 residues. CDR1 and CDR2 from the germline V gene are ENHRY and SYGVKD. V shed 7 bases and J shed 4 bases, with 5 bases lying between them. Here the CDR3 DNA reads TGTGCCATCACCAATTACAATGAGCAGTTCTTC. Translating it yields CAITNYNEQFF.

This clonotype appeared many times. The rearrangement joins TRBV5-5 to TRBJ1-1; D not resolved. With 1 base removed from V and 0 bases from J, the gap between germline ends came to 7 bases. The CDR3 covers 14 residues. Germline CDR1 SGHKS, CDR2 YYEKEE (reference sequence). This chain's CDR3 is CASSLQLMNTEAFF. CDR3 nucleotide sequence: TGTGCCAGCAGCTTGCAACTTATGAACACTGAAGCTTTCTTT.

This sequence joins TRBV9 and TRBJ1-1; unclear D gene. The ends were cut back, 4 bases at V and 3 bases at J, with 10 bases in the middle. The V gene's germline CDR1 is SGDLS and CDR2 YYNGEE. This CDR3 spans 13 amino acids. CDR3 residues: CASSSHTYTEAFF. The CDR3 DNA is TGTGCCAGCAGCTCCCACACGTACACTGAAGCTTTCTTT. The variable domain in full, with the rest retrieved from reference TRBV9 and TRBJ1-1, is DSGVTQTPKHLITATGQRVTLRCSPRSGDLSVYWYQQSLDQGLQFLIQYYNGEERAKGNILERFSAQQFPDLHSELNLSSLELGDSALYFCASSSHTYTEAFFGQGTRLTVV.

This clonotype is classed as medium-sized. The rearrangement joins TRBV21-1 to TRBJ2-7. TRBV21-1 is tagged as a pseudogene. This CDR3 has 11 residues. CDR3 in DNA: TGTGCCAGCAGCTCCTTCTACGAGCAGTACTTC. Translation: CASSSFYEQYF.

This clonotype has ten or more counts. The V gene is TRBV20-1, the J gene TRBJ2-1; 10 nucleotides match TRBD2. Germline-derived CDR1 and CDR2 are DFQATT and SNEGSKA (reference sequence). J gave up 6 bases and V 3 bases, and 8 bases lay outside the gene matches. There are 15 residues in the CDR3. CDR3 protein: CSASLPSSGSNEQFF. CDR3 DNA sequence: TGCAGTGCTAGTTTACCTTCTAGCGGGAGCAATGAGCAGTTCTTC.

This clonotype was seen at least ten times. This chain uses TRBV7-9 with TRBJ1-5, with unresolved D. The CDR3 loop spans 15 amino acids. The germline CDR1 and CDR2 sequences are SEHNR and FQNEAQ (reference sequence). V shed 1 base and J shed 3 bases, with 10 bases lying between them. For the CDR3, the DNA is TGTGCCAGCAGCTTAGTGGGAGGCTTCAATCAGCCCCAGCATTTT. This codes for CASSLVGGFNQPQHF. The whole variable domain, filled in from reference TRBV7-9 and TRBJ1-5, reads DTGVSQNPRHKITKRGQNVTFRCDPISEHNRLYWYRQTLGQGPEFLTYFQNEAQLEKSRLLSDRFSAERPKGSFSTLEIQRTEQGDSAMYLCASSLVGGFNQPQHFGDGTRLSIL.

The CDR3 loop reads CANHEQFF. CDR3 bases: TGTGCCAACCATGAGCAGTTCTTC. The chain combines TRBV7-9 with TRBJ2-1; D not resolved. The CDR3 totals 8 residues. Germline V gene data show CDR1 as SEHNR and CDR2 as FQNEAQ (reference sequence). With 10 bases removed from V and 8 bases from J, the gap between germline ends came to 3 bases.

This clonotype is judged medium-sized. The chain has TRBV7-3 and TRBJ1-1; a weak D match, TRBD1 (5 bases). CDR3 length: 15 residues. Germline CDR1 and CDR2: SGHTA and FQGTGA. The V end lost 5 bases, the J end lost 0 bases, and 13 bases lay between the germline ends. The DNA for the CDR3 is TGTGCCAGCAGCGCATCAGGGCCCATGAACACTGAAGCTTTCTTT. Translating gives CASSASGPMNTEAFF.

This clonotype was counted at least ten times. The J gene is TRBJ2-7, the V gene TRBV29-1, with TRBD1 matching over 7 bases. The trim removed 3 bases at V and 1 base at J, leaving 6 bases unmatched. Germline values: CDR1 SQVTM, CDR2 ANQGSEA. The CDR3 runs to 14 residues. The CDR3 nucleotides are TGCAGCGTTGACGCTACGGGACAGTCCTACGAGCAGTACTTC. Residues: CSVDATGQSYEQYF.

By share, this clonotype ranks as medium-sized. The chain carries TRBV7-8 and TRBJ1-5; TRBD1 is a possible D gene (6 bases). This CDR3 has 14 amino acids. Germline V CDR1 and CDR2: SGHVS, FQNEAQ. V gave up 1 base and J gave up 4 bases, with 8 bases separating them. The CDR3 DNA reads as TGTGCCAGCAGCTTAGTGGGGGCAAATCAGCCCCAGCATTTT. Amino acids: CASSLVGANQPQHF.

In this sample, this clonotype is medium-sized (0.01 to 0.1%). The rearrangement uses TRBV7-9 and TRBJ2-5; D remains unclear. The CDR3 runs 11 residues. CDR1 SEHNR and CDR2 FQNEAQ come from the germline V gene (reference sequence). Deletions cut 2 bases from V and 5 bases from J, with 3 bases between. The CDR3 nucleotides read TGTGCCAGCAGCTTAACGGAGACCCAGTACTTC. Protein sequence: CASSLTETQYF.

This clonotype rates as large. CDR3: CASSLTMTSGQFF. For the CDR3, the DNA is TGTGCCAGCAGCTTAACGATGACTAGCGGGCAGTTCTTC. The V and J genes are TRBV7-3 and TRBJ2-1, with 9 bases fitting TRBD2. Germline V lookup: CDR1 SGHTA, CDR2 FQGTGA. The CDR3 is made up of 13 amino acids. J lost 12 bases, V lost 0 bases, and 3 bases had no gene match.

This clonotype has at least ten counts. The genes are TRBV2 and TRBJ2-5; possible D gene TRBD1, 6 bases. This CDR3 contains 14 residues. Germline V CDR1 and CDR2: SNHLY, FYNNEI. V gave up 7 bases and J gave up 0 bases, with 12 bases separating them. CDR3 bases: TGTGCCAGCAACGTGGACAGAGACCAAGAGACCCAGTACTTC. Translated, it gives CASNVDRDQETQYF. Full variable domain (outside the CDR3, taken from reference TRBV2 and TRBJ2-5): EPEVTQTPSHQVTQMGQEVILRCVPISNHLYFYWYRQILGQKVEFLVSFYNNEISEKSEIFDDQFSVERPDGSNFTLKIRSTKLEDSAMYFCASNVDRDQETQYFGPGTRLLVL.

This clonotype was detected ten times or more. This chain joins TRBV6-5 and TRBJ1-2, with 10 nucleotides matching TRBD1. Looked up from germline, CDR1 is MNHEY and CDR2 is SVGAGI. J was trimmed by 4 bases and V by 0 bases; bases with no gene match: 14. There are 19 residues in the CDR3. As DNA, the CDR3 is TGTGCCAGCAGTTACTCGACACGGACAGGGGGACTAGGTGGCTATGGCTACACCTTC. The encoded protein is CASSYSTRTGGLGGYGYTF.